Listed below are T cell receptor beta chains from one sample, sequenced in a study of blood T cell repertoires in COVID-19. Clones were read by immunoSEQ multiplex PCR, and TCRdb kept only the in-frame ones, dropping some. There are 35,000 to 55,000 clones in the sample; about 87% occur only once, and roughly 3.7% lies in the top ten. The source material was peripheral blood. These receptors came from a human donor in a cohort sampled during active COVID-19. The CDR3 runs from the conserved cysteine through the conserved F or W. The order of the fields is clone size, J gene, V gene, D gene, CDR3 protein, CDR3 DNA. A D gene is named only where the DNA matches it firmly. Expanded clones are given a class, and other clones once, few, many or no size at all.

clone_size: .
j_call: TRBJ2-1
v_call: TRBV5-5
d_call: .
cdr3_aa: CASSLVTRPGSSYNEQFF
cdr3_nt: TGTGCCAGCAGCCTCGTAACCCGCCCGGGGAGCTCCTACAATGAGCAGTTCTTC

clone_size: .
j_call: TRBJ2-3
v_call: TRBV5-4
d_call: TRBD2
cdr3_aa: CASSQLGGSTDTQYF
cdr3_nt: TGTGCCAGCAGCCAATTGGGAGGGTCGACAGATACGCAGTATTTT

clone_size: .
j_call: TRBJ1-1
v_call: TRBV5-4
d_call: TRBD1
cdr3_aa: CASSLGQGARNTEAFF
cdr3_nt: TGTGCCAGCAGCTTGGGACAGGGGGCGAGGAACACTGAAGCTTTCTTT

clone_size: .
j_call: TRBJ2-2
v_call: TRBV7-2
d_call: TRBD1
cdr3_aa: CASSLVFPNRGHTGELFF
cdr3_nt: TGTGCCAGCAGCTTAGTCTTCCCCAACAGGGGGCACACCGGGGAGCTGTTTTTT

clone_size: once
j_call: TRBJ2-5
v_call: TRBV7-6
d_call: .
cdr3_aa: CASSLDFARDPGTQYF
cdr3_nt: TGTGCCAGCAGCTTAGATTTTGCGCGGGACCCGGGGACCCAGTACTTC

clone_size: .
j_call: TRBJ2-1
v_call: TRBV11-2
d_call: TRBD1
cdr3_aa: CASSSELRTGLFF
cdr3_nt: TGTGCCAGCAGCTCAGAGCTCCGGACAGGTTTGTTCTTC

clone_size: once
j_call: TRBJ1-4
v_call: TRBV5-4
d_call: .
cdr3_aa: CASSLKTGSNEKLFF
cdr3_nt: TGTGCCAGCAGCTTAAAAACCGGGAGTAATGAAAAACTGTTTTTT

clone_size: .
j_call: TRBJ2-3
v_call: TRBV9
d_call: .
cdr3_aa: CASSVEGGLDTQYF
cdr3_nt: TGTGCCAGCAGCGTAGAGGGAGGATTGGATACGCAGTATTTT

clone_size: .
j_call: TRBJ1-3
v_call: TRBV7-8
d_call: TRBD1
cdr3_aa: CASSLEGARGNTIYF
cdr3_nt: TGTGCCAGCAGCTTAGAGGGGGCGCGCGGAAACACCATATATTTT

clone_size: few
j_call: TRBJ1-1
v_call: TRBV24-1
d_call: .
cdr3_aa: CATSVIRQLNTEAFF
cdr3_nt: TGTGCCACCAGTGTAATCCGACAGCTGAACACTGAAGCTTTCTTT

clone_size: .
j_call: TRBJ2-6
v_call: TRBV19
d_call: .
cdr3_aa: CASSISAWGGGANVLTF
cdr3_nt: TGTGCCAGTAGTATTTCAGCCTGGGGAGGCGGGGCCAACGTCCTGACTTTC

clone_size: .
j_call: TRBJ1-1
v_call: TRBV2
d_call: .
cdr3_aa: CASKLDSQTNTMNTEAFF
cdr3_nt: TGTGCCAGCAAGTTGGACAGCCAAACCAACACTATGAACACTGAAGCTTTCTTT

clone_size: .
j_call: TRBJ1-2
v_call: TRBV14
d_call: .
cdr3_aa: CASSQLGGFGGYTF
cdr3_nt: TGTGCCAGCAGCCAACTGGGGGGATTTGGTGGCTACACCTTC

clone_size: once
j_call: TRBJ2-5
v_call: TRBV5-1
d_call: .
cdr3_aa: CASSLAGLSSTQETQYF
cdr3_nt: TGCGCCAGCAGCTTGGCCGGTCTTTCGTCAACTCAAGAGACCCAGTACTTC

clone_size: .
j_call: TRBJ1-1
v_call: TRBV15
d_call: .
cdr3_aa: CATSRDLQGGTEAFF
cdr3_nt: TGTGCCACCAGCAGAGATTTACAGGGTGGCACTGAAGCTTTCTTT

clone_size: .
j_call: TRBJ2-5
v_call: TRBV18
d_call: TRBD2
cdr3_aa: CASSPGTSGRETQYF
cdr3_nt: TGTGCCAGCTCACCCGGGACTAGCGGGAGAGAGACCCAGTACTTC

clone_size: .
j_call: TRBJ2-3
v_call: TRBV18
d_call: .
cdr3_aa: CASSLSGGGRGDDTQYF
cdr3_nt: TGTGCCAGCTCACTGTCAGGAGGGGGCCGGGGAGATGATACGCAGTATTTT

clone_size: .
j_call: TRBJ2-1
v_call: TRBV11-2
d_call: TRBD2
cdr3_aa: CASSPGTSGGLGEQFF
cdr3_nt: TGTGCCAGCAGCCCCGGGACTAGCGGGGGATTGGGAGAGCAGTTCTTC

clone_size: few
j_call: TRBJ1-2
v_call: TRBV6-4
d_call: TRBD1
cdr3_aa: CASSETTGAYGYTF
cdr3_nt: TGTGCCAGCAGTGAAACGACAGGGGCGTATGGCTACACCTTC

clone_size: .
j_call: TRBJ2-3
v_call: TRBV7-3
d_call: .
cdr3_aa: CASSSESGTQYF
cdr3_nt: TGTGCCAGCAGCTCGGAATCGGGTACGCAGTATTTT

clone_size: .
j_call: TRBJ2-7
v_call: TRBV11-3
d_call: .
cdr3_aa: CASSQHSHSYEQYF
cdr3_nt: TGTGCCAGCAGCCAACACAGCCACTCCTACGAGCAGTACTTC

clone_size: .
j_call: TRBJ1-2
v_call: TRBV7-9
d_call: TRBD1
cdr3_aa: CASSPTGNYGYTF
cdr3_nt: TGTGCCAGCAGCCCGACAGGGAACTATGGCTACACCTTC

clone_size: .
j_call: TRBJ2-7
v_call: TRBV11-2
d_call: TRBD1
cdr3_aa: CASSSGTGVHEQYF
cdr3_nt: TGTGCCAGCAGCTCAGGGACAGGAGTCCACGAGCAGTACTTC

clone_size: once
j_call: TRBJ2-5
v_call: TRBV6-5
d_call: .
cdr3_aa: CASSYGETQYF
cdr3_nt: TGTGCCAGCAGTTACGGGGAGACCCAGTACTTC

clone_size: .
j_call: TRBJ2-7
v_call: TRBV2
d_call: .
cdr3_aa: CASSDVPSSYEQYF
cdr3_nt: TGTGCCAGCAGTGATGTACCCAGCTCCTACGAGCAGTACTTC

clone_size: .
j_call: TRBJ1-2
v_call: TRBV12-3/TRBV12-4
d_call: .
cdr3_aa: CASSLRGGYGYTF
cdr3_nt: TGTGCCAGCAGTTTAAGGGGCGGTTATGGCTACACCTTC

clone_size: .
j_call: TRBJ1-6
v_call: TRBV5-1
d_call: TRBD1
cdr3_aa: CASRYDRDDISYNSPLHF
cdr3_nt: TGCGCCAGCAGGTACGACAGGGACGACATCTCCTATAATTCACCCCTCCACTTT

clone_size: .
j_call: TRBJ2-1
v_call: TRBV5-5
d_call: TRBD2
cdr3_aa: CASSVAGVPYNEQFF
cdr3_nt: TGTGCCAGCAGCGTAGCGGGAGTCCCCTACAATGAGCAGTTCTTC

clone_size: .
j_call: TRBJ1-2
v_call: TRBV7-2
d_call: TRBD1
cdr3_aa: CASSLGTGISYGYTF
cdr3_nt: TGTGCCAGCAGCTTGGGGACAGGGATCTCCTATGGCTACACCTTC

clone_size: .
j_call: TRBJ2-1
v_call: TRBV14
d_call: TRBD2
cdr3_aa: CASSPRVAGLYNEQFF
cdr3_nt: TGTGCCAGCAGCCCCCGGGTAGCGGGCCTCTACAATGAGCAGTTCTTC

clone_size: .
j_call: TRBJ2-3
v_call: TRBV28
d_call: .
cdr3_aa: CASSIEGTQYF
cdr3_nt: TGTGCCAGCTCGATCGAGGGTACGCAGTATTTT

clone_size: .
j_call: TRBJ2-7
v_call: TRBV6-1
d_call: TRBD2
cdr3_aa: CASSEESVGGNRRTYEQYF
cdr3_nt: TGTGCCAGCAGTGAAGAAAGCGTGGGGGGGAACCGTCGGACCTACGAGCAGTACTTC

clone_size: once
j_call: TRBJ1-1
v_call: TRBV7-2
d_call: .
cdr3_aa: CASRPPGTSNTEAFF
cdr3_nt: TGTGCCAGCCGACCTCCCGGGACTTCGAACACTGAAGCTTTCTTT

clone_size: .
j_call: TRBJ2-7
v_call: TRBV5-6
d_call: TRBD2
cdr3_aa: CASSARTSGSFVQYF
cdr3_nt: TGTGCCAGCAGCGCGAGGACTAGCGGGTCCTTTGTGCAGTACTTC

clone_size: few
j_call: TRBJ1-3
v_call: TRBV11-1
d_call: .
cdr3_aa: CASSSGDINSGNTIYF
cdr3_nt: TGTGCCAGCAGCTCCGGGGACATAAACTCTGGAAACACCATATATTTT

clone_size: .
j_call: TRBJ1-2
v_call: TRBV5-6
d_call: TRBD1
cdr3_aa: CASSPPGQGVYGYTF
cdr3_nt: TGTGCCAGCAGCCCCCCGGGACAGGGGGTCTATGGCTACACCTTC